This is a list of T cell receptor beta chains from one sample in a study of blood T cell repertoires in COVID-19. The data were produced by immunoSEQ multiplex PCR, yet TCRdb's version contains in-frame clones alone and is incomplete. This table holds some 180,000 clones, 65% to 85% found once. The sequencing sample was made of peripheral blood. Source of these receptors: a middle-aged woman with COVID-19, enrolled during active disease. Each CDR3 is given with its conserved first and last residue. D genes are given only for firm matches. The size of a clone is reported for some rows only, either as once, few or many, or as a class for expanded clones.

d_gene,v_gene,abundance,j_gene,CDR3nt,CDR3aa
TRBD1,TRBV27,NA,TRBJ2-5,TGTGCCAGCGCCATCAGACAGGGGTATTGGGAGACCCAGTACTTC,CASAIRQGYWETQYF
NA,TRBV10-1,NA,TRBJ2-1,TGCGCCAGCAGTGAGCGAGAGACCTACAATGAGCAGTTCTTC,CASSERETYNEQFF
TRBD1,TRBV27,NA,TRBJ1-2,TGTGCCAGCAGTCCCCCGACAGGGGCCCTCCCCACCTTC,CASSPPTGALPTF
TRBD1,TRBV5-4,NA,TRBJ1-3,TGTGCCAGCAGCCCGAAAGACAGGGAAGGAAACACCATATATTTT,CASSPKDREGNTIYF
NA,TRBV6-4,NA,TRBJ1-5,TGTGCCAGCAGGGAGAGCCCTCGTAGCAATCAGCCCCAGCATTTT,CASRESPRSNQPQHF
NA,TRBV27,NA,TRBJ2-6,TGTGCCAGCAGTTTTGGGCTTACTGGGGCCAACGTCCTGACTTTC,CASSFGLTGANVLTF
TRBD2,TRBV5-1,NA,TRBJ2-3,TGCGCCAGCAGCTGGGGACTAAAAACGGTCCGGCTCACAGATACGCAGTATTTT,CASSWGLKTVRLTDTQYF
NA,TRBV19,NA,TRBJ2-7,TGTGCCAGTAGTACTCTCAATTACGGGGGTGACTCCTACGAGCAGTACTTC,CASSTLNYGGDSYEQYF
TRBD2,TRBV5-4,NA,TRBJ2-7,TGTGCCAGCAGCCCTAGGACTAGCGACGAGCAGTACTTC,CASSPRTSDEQYF
TRBD2,TRBV3-1/TRBV3-2,NA,TRBJ2-7,TGTGCCAGCAGCAACCGGGGGGGGTCCACCTACGAGCAGTACTTC,CASSNRGGSTYEQYF
TRBD1,TRBV4-1,NA,TRBJ2-7,TGCGCCAGCAGCCAAGGGGCGGGACAGGGAGTGAACGAGCAGTACTTC,CASSQGAGQGVNEQYF
NA,TRBV7-8,NA,TRBJ1-6,TGTGCCAGCAGCTTATCACGGACTAGCGAGTCACCCCTCCACTTT,CASSLSRTSESPLHF
NA,TRBV11-2,NA,TRBJ2-5,TGTGCCAGCAGCTTAGGGGGTGGGGGCGCGGGAGAGACCCAGTACTTC,CASSLGGGGAGETQYF
NA,TRBV27,NA,TRBJ2-6,TGTGCCAGCAGCCCCAGTCCCTCTGGGGCCAACGTCCTGACTTTC,CASSPSPSGANVLTF
TRBD1,TRBV5-4,NA,TRBJ2-7,TGTGCCAGCAGACCCGGGACAGGGTGGGAGCAGTACTTC,CASRPGTGWEQYF
NA,TRBV11-2,NA,TRBJ2-7,TGTGCCAGCAGTTTCCAACAGGGATACGAGCAGTACTTC,CASSFQQGYEQYF
NA,TRBV10-2,NA,TRBJ1-5,TGCGCCAGCAGTCCTGAGGAAGCTCAGCCCCAGCATTTT,CASSPEEAQPQHF
NA,TRBV6-5,few,TRBJ2-7,TGTGCCAGCAGTCCCCCGGGCTCCTACGAGCAGTACTTC,CASSPPGSYEQYF
NA,TRBV12-5,NA,TRBJ2-5,TGTGCTAGTGGTCCTCCGGGCCAGTACTTC,CASGPPGQYF
TRBD1,TRBV14,NA,TRBJ1-1,TGTGCCAGCAGCCAAGAATACAGGGGGCCCCCAGCTTTCTTT,CASSQEYRGPPAFF
TRBD1,TRBV19,NA,TRBJ2-7,TGTGCCAGTAGTATCGGAAATTCGACAGGGAGCTCCTACGAGCAGTACTTC,CASSIGNSTGSSYEQYF
NA,TRBV29-1,NA,TRBJ1-1,TGCAGCGTTGTGTCCGGGAACACTGAAGCTTTCTTT,CSVVSGNTEAFF
TRBD1,TRBV29-1,NA,TRBJ1-1,TGCAGCTCCGCAGGGACAGGGCTGATGAACACTGAAGCTTTCTTT,CSSAGTGLMNTEAFF
NA,TRBV7-8,NA,TRBJ2-5,TGTGCCAGCAGCTTTAGGCAGGCACAAGAGACCCAGTACTTC,CASSFRQAQETQYF
NA,TRBV11-2,NA,TRBJ2-1,TGTGCCAGCAGCTTAGGAAGGGGGTACAATGAGCAGTTCTTC,CASSLGRGYNEQFF
NA,TRBV9,once,TRBJ1-3,TGTGCCAGCAGCGTAGACGACTTTGGAAACACCATATATTTT,CASSVDDFGNTIYF
TRBD1,TRBV5-1,NA,TRBJ2-1,TGCGCCAGCAGCGCAGAAAACAGGGGGGCGCCTTTGGATGAGCAGTTCTTC,CASSAENRGAPLDEQFF
NA,TRBV11-1,NA,TRBJ2-1,TGTGCCAGCAGCTCCCGCGAGGGGGTCCGGGACAATGAGCAGTTCTTC,CASSSREGVRDNEQFF
NA,TRBV6-5,NA,TRBJ2-7,TGTGCCAGCAGCCGACAGACCCTGGGGGAGCAGTACTTC,CASSRQTLGEQYF
TRBD2,TRBV14,NA,TRBJ2-2,TGTGCCAGCAGCCATCTGGGAGGGCCGTCTTTCGGGGAGCTGTTTTTT,CASSHLGGPSFGELFF
NA,TRBV7-2,NA,TRBJ1-4,TGTGCCAGCAGCCCCAAGGGGGGGGCCTTAAATGAAAAACTGTTTTTT,CASSPKGGALNEKLFF
TRBD1,TRBV10-2,NA,TRBJ1-4,TGCGCCAGCACCGACCGGGACAGGGCCACAACTAATGAAAAACTGTTTTTT,CASTDRDRATTNEKLFF
NA,TRBV21-1,NA,TRBJ1-2,TGTGCCAGCCAGTGCTGTGGGGGCGCAAGCTATGGCTACACCTTC,CASQCCGGASYGYTF
TRBD1,TRBV2,NA,TRBJ2-4,TGTGCCAGCAGTGTGACGGGACAGCGATTAGCCAAAAACATTCAGTACTTC,CASSVTGQRLAKNIQYF
NA,TRBV28,NA,TRBJ2-3,TGTGCCAGCAGTTTAGCGGGACCCAGCACAGATACGCAGTATTTT,CASSLAGPSTDTQYF
TRBD1,TRBV9,few,TRBJ1-1,TGTGCCAGCAGCCATTATATGGACAGGGGAAACACTGAAGCTTTCTTT,CASSHYMDRGNTEAFF
NA,TRBV27,NA,TRBJ2-7,TGTGCCAGCAGTTTGCGAGGAGGGATGGTGGCCCTACGGTGGCAGTACTTC,CASSLRGGMVALRWQYF
NA,TRBV19,NA,TRBJ1-3,TGTGCCAGTGGCCACCCCCGGGACAACCTGAGAAACACCATATATTTT,CASGHPRDNLRNTIYF
NA,TRBV5-4,NA,TRBJ2-7,TGTGCCAGCAGCCGGGACTCTGCCTACGAGCAGTACTTC,CASSRDSAYEQYF
TRBD1,TRBV5-5,NA,TRBJ1-5,TGTGCCAGCAGCTTGTATGTCAGGGGGATCAATCAGCCCCAGCATTTT,CASSLYVRGINQPQHF
NA,TRBV23-1,NA,TRBJ1-4,TGCGCCAGCAGTCAGTCTGGACTAAAACTGTTTTTT,CASSQSGLKLFF
TRBD1,TRBV28,once,TRBJ1-6,TGTGCCAGCAGTTCGGACAGGGTCTCCTCACCCCTCCACTTT,CASSSDRVSSPLHF
NA,TRBV19,NA,TRBJ2-7,TGTGCCAGTGTAAGCCAGGGGAATTACGAGCAGTACTTC,CASVSQGNYEQYF
NA,TRBV12-3/TRBV12-4,NA,TRBJ1-1,TGTGCCAGCAGTTCGCCAGGGAACACTGAAGCTTTCTTT,CASSSPGNTEAFF
TRBD2,TRBV6-4,NA,TRBJ2-7,TGTGCCAGCAGTGACTCGAAGTATCTAGCGGGCGACTCCTACGAGCAGTACTTC,CASSDSKYLAGDSYEQYF
NA,TRBV7-2,NA,TRBJ2-7,TGTGCCAGCAGCCGTGGTGGAGCCAACTACGAGCAGTACTTC,CASSRGGANYEQYF
NA,TRBV5-1,NA,TRBJ1-5,TGCGCCAGCAGCTTGCTACCTTCTTTGAATCAGCCCCAGCATTTT,CASSLLPSLNQPQHF
TRBD2,TRBV5-4,NA,TRBJ2-7,TGTGCCAGCAGCTCAGGGACTAGCGGGTTGTCCTACGAGCAGTACTTC,CASSSGTSGLSYEQYF
TRBD1,TRBV9,NA,TRBJ1-3,TGTGCCAGCAGCGTGACGGGACAGTTCTCTGGAAACACCATATATTTT,CASSVTGQFSGNTIYF
TRBD1,TRBV19,few,TRBJ2-5,TGTGCCAGTAAAGTCCGGGACAGGGTCCAAGAGACCCAGTACTTC,CASKVRDRVQETQYF
TRBD1,TRBV6-2/TRBV6-3,once,TRBJ2-7,TGTGCCAGCAGTTACAGGGGGACAGGGTCCTACGAGCAGTACTTC,CASSYRGTGSYEQYF
TRBD1,TRBV6-6,NA,TRBJ2-3,TGTGCCAGCAGGGGGACAGGGGGCGGGCAGTATTTT,CASRGTGGGQYF
NA,TRBV5-1,NA,TRBJ2-3,TGCGCCAGCAGCTTGACAGGGCAGATCACAGATACGCAGTATTTT,CASSLTGQITDTQYF
TRBD1,TRBV7-9,few,TRBJ2-6,TGTGCCAGCAGCCCCCGGGACAGGGGATCCGGGGCCAACGTCCTGACTTTC,CASSPRDRGSGANVLTF
NA,TRBV29-1,NA,TRBJ1-1,TGCAGCGTTGAGGGGGAGGGTTCGCGTCGGAACACTGAAGCTTTCTTT,CSVEGEGSRRNTEAFF
TRBD2,TRBV7-3,NA,TRBJ2-1,TGTGCCAGCAGCTGGCTAGCGGAAGGACACAATGAGCAGTTCTTC,CASSWLAEGHNEQFF
TRBD1,TRBV19,NA,TRBJ2-7,TGTGCCAGTAGTCTGCAGGGGGCGGGCGAGCAGTACTTC,CASSLQGAGEQYF
TRBD1,TRBV6-5,NA,TRBJ1-1,TGTGCCAGCCGGGCCTTACAGGGGGCGAACACTGAAGCTTTCTTT,CASRALQGANTEAFF
TRBD1,TRBV24-1,NA,TRBJ2-7,TGTGCCACCAGTGAAATAGACAGGGACGAGCAGTACTTC,CATSEIDRDEQYF
TRBD2,TRBV14,NA,TRBJ2-2,TGTGCCAGCAGCCAAGTGAGGACTAGCGGGGCGAACACCGGGGAGCTGTTTTTT,CASSQVRTSGANTGELFF